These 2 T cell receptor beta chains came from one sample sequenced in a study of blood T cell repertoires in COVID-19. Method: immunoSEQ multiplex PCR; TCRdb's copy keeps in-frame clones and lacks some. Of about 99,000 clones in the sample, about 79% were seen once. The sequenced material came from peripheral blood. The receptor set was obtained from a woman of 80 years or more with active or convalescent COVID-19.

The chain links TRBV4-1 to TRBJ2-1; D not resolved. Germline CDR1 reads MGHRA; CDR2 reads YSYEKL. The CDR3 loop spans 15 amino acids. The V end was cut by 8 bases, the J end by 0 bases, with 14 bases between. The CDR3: CASSGSPSSYNEQFF. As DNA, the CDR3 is TGCGCCAGCTCAGGATCCCCCAGCTCCTACAATGAGCAGTTCTTC.

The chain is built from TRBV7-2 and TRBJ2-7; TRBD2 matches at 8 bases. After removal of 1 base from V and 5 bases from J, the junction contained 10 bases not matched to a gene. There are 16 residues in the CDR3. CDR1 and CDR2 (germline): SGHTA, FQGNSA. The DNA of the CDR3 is TGTGCCAGCAGCTTAGACGGGACTAGGGGCCCCAACGAGCAGTACTTC. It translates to CASSLDGTRGPNEQYF.